The 31 T cell receptor beta chains reported below all come from one sample, sequenced in a study of blood T cell repertoires in COVID-19. The protocol was immunoSEQ multiplex PCR, while the TCRdb copy is restricted to in-frame clones and leaves out a portion. The sample yields around 300,000 clones, around 90% seen once. Material: peripheral blood. These receptor sequences come from a woman aged 30 to 39 with COVID-19, enrolled during active disease.

V is TRBV7-9 and J is TRBJ2-1; TRBD2 aligns across 7 bases. The CDR3 consists of 16 residues. Germline lookup yields CDR1 SEHNR and CDR2 FQNEAQ (reference sequence). The J segment lost 7 bases and the V segment lost 4 bases, leaving 13 bases of the junction unmatched. The CDR3 is CASSSLQAGLGNEQFF. DNA of the CDR3: TGTGCCAGCAGCTCCCTACAAGCGGGACTGGGGAATGAGCAGTTCTTC.

The V gene is TRBV18, the J gene TRBJ1-4; D is uncertain. The CDR3 runs 14 residues. Germline CDR1 KGHSH, CDR2 LQKENI. Trimming stripped 2 bases from V and 8 bases from J, with 12 bases between. Here the CDR3 DNA reads TGTGCCAGCTCACCAGAAGGCGGCCGGGAAAAACTGTTTTTT. Translating gives CASSPEGGREKLFF.

This clone showed up just once. This rearrangement joins TRBV4-1 to TRBJ1-2; the D gene is possibly TRBD1 (5 bases). The germline V and J ends were trimmed by 2 bases and 6 bases, with 16 bases remaining between them. The CDR3 has 15 amino acids. Germline values: CDR1 MGHRA, CDR2 YSYEKL. CDR3: CASSQPSRGVDGYTF. The CDR3 DNA reads TGCGCCAGCAGCCAACCCTCTAGGGGTGTCGATGGCTACACCTTC.

The chain combines TRBV6-6 with TRBJ2-3; 10 positions agree with TRBD1. With 7 bases clipped from V and 3 bases from J, the junction kept 7 bases outside the gene matches. The CDR3 totals 15 residues. CDR1 is MNHNY, CDR2 SVGAGI, per germline (reference sequence). CDR3 loop: CASKDGQGVTDTQYF. The CDR3 nucleotides read TGTGCCAGCAAAGATGGACAGGGGGTTACAGATACGCAGTATTTT.

This sequence joins TRBV28 and TRBJ1-2; TRBD1 matches 10 bases. Germline V CDR1 and CDR2: MDHEN, SYDVKM. This CDR3 spans 15 amino acids. After removal of 6 bases from V and 4 bases from J, the junction contained 8 bases not matched to a gene. CDR3 coding DNA: TGTGCCAGCAGGCCCCGGGACAGGGGATCCTATGGCTACACCTTC. Its protein is CASRPRDRGSYGYTF.

The chain has TRBV2 and TRBJ1-3; TRBD1 agrees at 9 bases. The length of the CDR3 is 16 residues. Trimming at V came to 4 bases and at J to 3 bases, leaving 7 bases not matched to a gene. The germline gives CDR1 SNHLY, CDR2 FYNNEI. CDR3 loop: CASSVQGAHSGNTIYF. CDR3 bases: TGTGCCAGCAGTGTACAGGGGGCGCACAGTGGAAACACCATATATTTT.

The chain uses TRBV27 and TRBJ1-2; D call uncertain. The CDR3 length is 14 residues. V lost 5 bases and J lost 8, with 18 bases in between. Germline CDR1 and CDR2: MNHEY and SMNVEV (reference sequence). CDR3 nucleotides: TGTGCCAGCAGTCCAACGGGAGACCTCAGCGGCTACACCTTC. It translates to CASSPTGDLSGYTF.

This sequence joins TRBV9 and TRBJ1-1; no firm D call. The V gene's germline CDR1 is SGDLS and CDR2 YYNGEE. The V end was cut by 0 bases, the J end by 3 bases, with 12 bases between. The CDR3 contains 15 residues. CDR3 in amino acids: CASSVAGGSYTEAFF. CDR3 DNA sequence: TGTGCCAGCAGCGTAGCGGGAGGGTCCTACACTGAAGCTTTCTTT.

CDR3 amino acids: CASSPRDRGQGYGYTF. The CDR3 DNA follows: TGTGCCAGCAGCCCAAGGGACAGGGGGCAAGGCTATGGCTACACCTTC. The gene calls are TRBV5-5 and TRBJ1-2; 12 nucleotides match TRBD1. V lost 4 bases to trimming and J lost 4 bases; unmatched junction nucleotides: 8. CDR1 SGHKS and CDR2 YYEKEE come from the germline V gene (reference sequence). The CDR3 extends over 16 amino acids.

This clone was recorded at least ten times. The gene calls are TRBV5-1 and TRBJ1-1; D remains unclear. Germline CDR1 is SGHRS and CDR2 is YFSETQ. The CDR3 spans 15 residues. Trimming left V 0 bases short and J 1 base short, with 10 bases between. The CDR3 region has the DNA TGCGCCAGCAGCTTGGCCCGGGATAGGAACACTGAAGCTTTCTTT. Its protein is CASSLARDRNTEAFF.

The V call is TRBV19, the J call TRBJ2-1; 9 bases are a match to TRBD2. CDR1 and CDR2 (germline): LNHDA, SQIVND (reference sequence). The trim removed 0 bases at V and 8 bases at J, leaving 11 bases unmatched. This CDR3 contains 17 residues. CDR3 region: CASSIDTSGTSIHEQFF. The CDR3 nucleotides are TGTGCCAGTAGTATAGACACATCCGGGACTAGCATCCATGAGCAGTTCTTC. Together with reference TRBV19 and TRBJ2-1, the CDR3 gives the full variable domain: DGGITQSPKYLFRKEGQNVTLSCEQNLNHDAMYWYRQDPGQGLRLIYYSQIVNDFQKGDIAEGYSVSREKKESFPLTVTSAQKNPTAFYLCASSIDTSGTSIHEQFFGPGTRLTVL.

This clone was seen just once. The chain uses TRBV28 and TRBJ1-4; the D gene is possibly TRBD1 (5 bases). Trimming took off 7 bases at V and 1 base at J, with 10 bases between the two ends. This CDR3 has 14 amino acids. Germline V lookup: CDR1 MDHEN, CDR2 SYDVKM. The CDR3 here is CASIPGGTNEKLFF. The CDR3, as DNA: TGTGCCAGCATCCCGGGGGGAACTAATGAAAAACTGTTTTTT.

The chain's CDR3 is CASSDGWGLVPRAFF. The CDR3, as DNA: TGTGCCAGTAGTGATGGGTGGGGACTGGTCCCCAGGGCTTTCTTT. The chain couples TRBV19 to TRBJ1-1; a possible D gene is TRBD1 (5 bases). Between the trimmed V and J ends, which lost 5 bases and 11 bases, there was a span of 24 bases. The CDR3 totals 15 residues. Germline loops: CDR1 LNHDA, CDR2 SQIVND (reference sequence). The whole variable domain, remainder taken from reference TRBV19 and TRBJ1-1, is DGGITQSPKYLFRKEGQNVTLSCEQNLNHDAMYWYRQDPGQGLRLIYYSQIVNDFQKGDIAEGYSVSREKKESFPLTVTSAQKNPTAFYLCASSDGWGLVPRAFFGQGTRLTVV.

The chain is built from TRBV30 and TRBJ1-1; 8 nucleotides line up with TRBD1. CDR3 length: 13 amino acids. The V gene's germline CDR1 is GTSNPN and CDR2 SVGIG (reference sequence). V was pared by 5 bases and J by 7 bases, with 9 bases of the junction left unmatched. This CDR3 reads CAWANTGGVEAFF. In nucleotides, the CDR3 is TGTGCCTGGGCGAATACAGGGGGAGTTGAAGCTTTCTTT.

The CDR3, as DNA: TGTGCCACCAGCAGAGTCGTAGGGACAGGGGTTTACGAGCAGTACTTC. Its protein product is CATSRVVGTGVYEQYF. The V call is TRBV15, the J call TRBJ2-7; TRBD1 matches at 10 bases. V lost 1 base, J lost 4 bases, and 7 bases stayed unmatched. This CDR3 spans 16 amino acids. Germline-derived CDR1 and CDR2 are LNHNV and YYDKDF (reference sequence).

V is TRBV19 and J is TRBJ1-4, with 9 bases that match TRBD1. The germline V gene has CDR1 LNHDA and CDR2 SQIVND (reference sequence). The CDR3 contains 15 residues. With 5 bases clipped from V and 4 bases from J, the junction kept 5 bases outside the gene matches. As DNA, the CDR3 is TGTGCCAGTAGTCTCGGGGACAGGGATAATGAAAAACTGTTTTTT. Residues: CASSLGDRDNEKLFF.

The V call is TRBV5-1, the J call TRBJ2-7; 7 bases are a match to TRBD2. Trimming removed 0 bases from V and 6 bases from J; junction bases left unmatched: 9. The CDR3 covers 15 residues. Germline-derived CDR1 and CDR2 are SGHRS and YFSETQ. CDR3 in amino acids: CASSLAARERGEQYF. The CDR3 bases are TGCGCCAGCAGCTTGGCCGCGCGGGAGCGTGGCGAGCAGTACTTC.

The gene calls are TRBV19 and TRBJ2-7, with D possibly being TRBD1 (6 bases). Trimming removed 3 bases from V and 6 bases from J, with 18 bases in between. Germline lookup yields CDR1 LNHDA and CDR2 SQIVND (reference sequence). The CDR3 consists of 15 residues. CDR3 region: CASSIQASRGGEQYF. In DNA, the CDR3 is TGTGCCAGTAGTATCCAAGCGTCCCGAGGGGGCGAGCAGTACTTC. Together with reference TRBV19 and TRBJ2-7, the CDR3 gives the full variable domain: DGGITQSPKYLFRKEGQNVTLSCEQNLNHDAMYWYRQDPGQGLRLIYYSQIVNDFQKGDIAEGYSVSREKKESFPLTVTSAQKNPTAFYLCASSIQASRGGEQYFGPGTRLTVT.

The chain recombines TRBV6-1 with TRBJ1-5; no firm D call. V was trimmed by 3 bases and J by 2 bases, leaving 14 bases between them. The CDR3 runs to 16 residues. Germline CDR1 is MNHNS and CDR2 is SASEGT. The CDR3 DNA sequence: TGTGCCAGCAGTGACAGACCCCCGCGGGGCAATCAGCCCCAGCATTTT. Its translation: CASSDRPPRGNQPQHF.

The table lists this clone with a count of one. V and J are TRBV20-1 and TRBJ2-1; no clear D. Germline V gene sequence: CDR1 DFQATT, CDR2 SNEGSKA (reference sequence). This CDR3 region has 11 residues. Trimming left V 6 bases short and J 10 bases short, with 13 bases between. The CDR3 DNA reads TGCAGTGCGAATCAATTAGCCGAGCAGTTCTTC. It specifies CSANQLAEQFF.

A word on this clone: Other DNA sequences in the sample encode the same CDR3. CDR3 loop: CASSVATNTGELFF. CDR3 in DNA: TGTGCCAGCAGCGTAGCAACGAACACCGGGGAGCTGTTTTTT. The genes are TRBV9 and TRBJ2-2; no reliable D call. The CDR3 has 14 residues. Germline CDR1 and CDR2: SGDLS and YYNGEE. The V end lost 0 bases, the J end lost 0 bases, and 3 bases lay between the germline ends.

The rearrangement uses TRBV5-1 and TRBJ2-7; 10 bases are a match to TRBD2. Unmatched junction bases numbered 7, after V lost 5 bases and J lost 2 bases. Per germline, CDR1 SGHRS and CDR2 YFSETQ. The CDR3 covers 15 residues. The CDR3 DNA follows: TGCGCCAGCAGGGATGGGCTAGCGGGAGCCTACGAGCAGTACTTC. Amino acids: CASRDGLAGAYEQYF.

This sequence joins TRBV5-1 and TRBJ2-7; 8 nucleotides line up with TRBD2. V shed 0 bases and J 2 bases; nucleotides not matched to a gene: 4. The germline gives CDR1 SGHRS, CDR2 YFSETQ. This CDR3 contains 15 residues. Here the CDR3 reads CASSLDGTSPYEQYF. The CDR3 coding sequence is TGCGCCAGCAGCTTGGACGGGACTAGTCCCTACGAGCAGTACTTC.

J is TRBJ1-3 and V is TRBV7-9; D call uncertain. Germline V gene sequence: CDR1 SEHNR, CDR2 FQNEAQ (reference sequence). With 8 bases removed from V and 0 bases from J, the gap between germline ends came to 11 bases. This CDR3 spans 14 amino acids. The CDR3 region is CASGEGHSGNTIYF. The CDR3 DNA is TGTGCCAGCGGGGAGGGCCACTCTGGAAACACCATATATTTT. Complete variable domain (other parts from reference TRBV7-9 and TRBJ1-3): DTGVSQNPRHKITKRGQNVTFRCDPISEHNRLYWYRQTLGQGPEFLTYFQNEAQLEKSRLLSDRFSAERPKGSFSTLEIQRTEQGDSAMYLCASGEGHSGNTIYFGEGSWLTVV.

V gene TRBV19 combines with J gene TRBJ2-7; 10 nucleotides agree with TRBD2. CDR3 size: 14 residues. The junction had 8 bases not matched to a gene; V was cut back by 6 bases and J by 6 bases. The germline V gene has CDR1 LNHDA and CDR2 SQIVND (reference sequence). The CDR3 DNA reads as TGTGCCAGTAGGTCTAGCGGGAGTAAATCCGAGCAGTACTTC. Residues: CASRSSGSKSEQYF.

The chain employs TRBV18 and TRBJ1-2, with 9 nucleotides matching TRBD1. The CDR3 is 16 residues long. Trimming took 2 bases from V and 2 from J; bases not matched to a gene: 6. Looked up from germline, CDR1 is KGHSH and CDR2 is LQKENI. CDR3 coding DNA: TGTGCCAGCTCACCAACGGGACAGGGTGGGAACTATGGCTACACCTTC. The encoded protein is CASSPTGQGGNYGYTF.

The chain carries TRBV2 and TRBJ1-5, with 12 bases that match TRBD1. Germline CDR1 is SNHLY and CDR2 is FYNNEI. This CDR3 has 17 residues. The V and J ends lost 6 bases and 1 base, in that order; junction bases with no gene match: 7. CDR3 DNA: TGTGCCAGCAGCCGGGACAGGGGGCTCTACAGCAATCAGCCCCAGCATTTT. It encodes CASSRDRGLYSNQPQHF.

This sequence joins TRBV19 and TRBJ1-5; the D is unclear. CDR1 is LNHDA, CDR2 SQIVND, per germline (reference sequence). The CDR3 runs 14 residues. Trimming cost V 3 bases and J 4 bases, with 10 bases left between them. The CDR3 nucleotides are TGTGCCAGTAGTATCGATAACTTTAATCAGCCCCAGCATTTT. It is translated as CASSIDNFNQPQHF.

CDR3 DNA sequence: TGTGCCAGCTCACCACAGGGGACAGATACGCAGTATTTT. Protein: CASSPQGTDTQYF. The chain couples TRBV18 to TRBJ2-3; a possible D gene is TRBD1 (5 bases). The CDR3 length is 13 residues. CDR1 and CDR2 (germline): KGHSH, LQKENI. Trimming removed 1 base at V and 3 bases at J, with 5 bases between.

The chain carries TRBV6-1 and TRBJ1-5, with a tentative D call TRBD1 (5 bases). CDR3 length equals 15 residues. V gave up 2 bases and J gave up 11 bases, with 19 bases separating them. Germline V gives CDR1 MNHNS, CDR2 SASEGT. In DNA, the CDR3 is TGTGCCAGCAGTGAACCCAGGGTGGGAGGCTCGGCCCAGCATTTT. It encodes CASSEPRVGGSAQHF.

The chain couples TRBV5-1 to TRBJ1-5; D is unresolved. Germline V gives CDR1 SGHRS, CDR2 YFSETQ. The V and J ends lost 0 bases and 4 bases respectively, with 8 bases between them. The CDR3 has 14 amino acids. The CDR3 is CASSLAPENQPQHF. The CDR3 DNA sequence: TGCGCCAGCAGCTTGGCCCCAGAAAATCAGCCCCAGCATTTT. The complete variable domain, with remaining parts taken from reference TRBV5-1 and TRBJ1-5, reads KAGVTQTPRYLIKTRGQQVTLSCSPISGHRSVSWYQQTPGQGLQFLFEYFSETQRNKGNFPGRFSGRQFSNSRSEMNVSTLELGDSALYLCASSLAPENQPQHFGDGTRLSIL.